The entry that follows covers one TCR beta chain sequence. Source study methods: Amplification of reference gene primers provided the estimated nucleated cell counts. Generated by immunoSEQ multiplex PCR, the TCRdb table keeps only in-frame clones and is missing some. The D gene and trimming were derived from the DNA, and the V and J assignments and clone size from that table. Of approximately 90,000 clones listed, around 89% are singletons. These data are taken from a study of blood T cell repertoires in COVID-19. Across the whole study: The cDNA or gDNA used as material had been derived from T cells, B-cell-depleted T cells, or PBMCs.

The sequence derives from a man aged 55-75 years with acute or convalescent COVID-19. The sequencing input was peripheral blood.

For the CDR3, the DNA is TGTGCCAGCAGCGCACTTGGGACTAGCGGGACTAGCACAGATACGCAGTATTTT. Residues: CASSALGTSGTSTDTQYF. The chain employs TRBV9 and TRBJ2-3; 13 bases align to TRBD2. V lost 3 bases, J lost 0 bases, and 7 bases stayed unmatched. This CDR3 is 18 amino acids long. Germline values: CDR1 SGDLS, CDR2 YYNGEE.